The 28 T cell receptor beta chains presented below share a single source sample, sequenced in a study of beta chain features in type 1 diabetes. Every bit of the isolated RNA underwent reverse transcription, so sequencing read expressed TCRB transcripts. Assay: immunoSEQ multiplex PCR; the TCRdb copy retains only in-frame clones and omits some. The sample records 150,000 to 200,000 clones, less than 9.5% being singletons. The source material was central memory CD4+ T cells from blood. The origin of the receptors is a woman aged 18-29 years in good health.

The chain has TRBV25-1 and TRBJ2-1; 10 nucleotides line up with TRBD2. This CDR3 region has 17 residues. Trimming took 6 bases from V and 7 from J; bases not matched to a gene: 15. Germline CDR1 MGHDK, CDR2 SYGVNS. CDR3: CASRASGGLQAGNEQFF. The CDR3 coding sequence is TGTGCCAGCAGGGCTAGCGGGGGCCTTCAAGCTGGGAATGAGCAGTTCTTC. Full variable domain (outside the CDR3, taken from reference TRBV25-1 and TRBJ2-1): EADIYQTPRYLVIGTGKKITLECSQTMGHDKMYWYQQDPGMELHLIHYSYGVNSTEKGDLSSESTVSRIRTEHFPLTLESARPSHTSQYLCASRASGGLQAGNEQFFGPGTRLTVL.

The gene calls are TRBV7-9 and TRBJ2-3; weak D call: TRBD1 (6 bases). The CDR3 extends over 16 amino acids. Trimming left V 1 base short and J 0 bases short, with 11 bases between. Germline values: CDR1 SEHNR, CDR2 FQNEAQ (reference sequence). The CDR3 here is CASSLGRTASTDTQYF. CDR3 DNA sequence: TGTGCCAGCAGCTTAGGAAGGACAGCTAGCACAGATACGCAGTATTTT. The full variable domain, its missing parts supplied by reference TRBV7-9 and TRBJ2-3, is DTGVSQNPRHKITKRGQNVTFRCDPISEHNRLYWYRQTLGQGPEFLTYFQNEAQLEKSRLLSDRFSAERPKGSFSTLEIQRTEQGDSAMYLCASSLGRTASTDTQYFGPGTRLTVL.

This clone was observed a handful of times. V usage is TRBV7-8 and J usage is TRBJ1-1; D is unclear. The germline CDR1 and CDR2 sequences are SGHVS and FQNEAQ. Trimming removed 11 bases at V and 3 bases at J, with 10 bases between. The length of the CDR3 is 11 residues. The CDR3 reads CAGREDTEAFF. CDR3 nucleotide sequence: TGTGCCGGGCGGGAGGACACTGAAGCTTTCTTT.

This clone came up a few times. The chain employs TRBV9 and TRBJ2-3; 7 bases match TRBD2. The CDR3 contains 16 residues. Germline V gene data show CDR1 as SGDLS and CDR2 as YYNGEE. V dropped 4 bases and J dropped 0; count of bases not matched to a gene: 8. CDR3 residues: CASSLGLAVSTDTQYF. The CDR3 DNA sequence: TGTGCCAGCAGCCTCGGGCTAGCGGTAAGCACAGATACGCAGTATTTT. The whole variable domain, filled in from reference TRBV9 and TRBJ2-3, reads DSGVTQTPKHLITATGQRVTLRCSPRSGDLSVYWYQQSLDQGLQFLIQYYNGEERAKGNILERFSAQQFPDLHSELNLSSLELGDSALYFCASSLGLAVSTDTQYFGPGTRLTVL.

The chain combines TRBV7-2 with TRBJ2-3; 11 bases match TRBD2. Germline V CDR1 and CDR2: SGHTA, FQGNSA. Losses at the gene ends were 5 bases for V and 5 bases for J; bases not matched to a gene: 3. The CDR3 contains 14 residues. The CDR3 protein is CASSPTSGEDTQYF. CDR3 coding DNA: TGTGCCAGCAGCCCGACTAGCGGGGAAGATACGCAGTATTTT.

The sample holds a few counts of this clone. The V gene is TRBV30, the J gene TRBJ1-4; 8 positions match TRBD1. V was pared by 0 bases and J by 8 bases, with 5 bases of the junction left unmatched. Per the germline V gene, CDR1 is GTSNPN and CDR2 is SVGIG (reference sequence). This CDR3 spans 14 amino acids. The CDR3 bases are TGTGCCTGGAGTGTACAGGGGGGTAGGGAAAAACTGTTTTTT. This encodes CAWSVQGGREKLFF.

This chain uses TRBV2 with TRBJ1-2; a weak D match, TRBD1 (6 bases). From germline, CDR1 is SNHLY and CDR2 FYNNEI. The V and J ends lost 5 bases and 2 bases respectively, with 15 bases between them. The CDR3 spans 15 residues. The DNA of the CDR3 is TGTGCCAGCAGTATTAACCTCCAGGGGAACTATGGCTACACCTTC. Translating it yields CASSINLQGNYGYTF.

The chain has TRBV4-3 and TRBJ2-5, with D possibly being TRBD2 (5 bases). Trimming pared 4 bases from V and 5 bases from J, leaving 17 bases between. This CDR3 is built from 15 residues. From germline, CDR1 is LGHNA and CDR2 YSLEER. The chain's CDR3 is CASSPEADPRETQYF. In DNA, the CDR3 is TGCGCCAGCAGCCCGGAGGCGGACCCCCGGGAGACCCAGTACTTC.

This clone was recorded a few times. The chain carries TRBV6-5 and TRBJ1-1; no clear D gene. Germline CDR1 and CDR2: MNHEY and SVGAGI. Trimming pared 2 bases from V and 1 base from J, leaving 11 bases between. The CDR3 sequence is 15 residues long. CDR3: CASSYVSPGNTEAFF. CDR3 DNA sequence: TGTGCCAGCAGTTACGTATCCCCAGGGAACACTGAAGCTTTCTTT.

This clone has only a few counts. The chain carries TRBV7-8 and TRBJ2-1; the D is unclear. Trimming removed 5 bases at V and 6 bases at J, with 14 bases between. Germline CDR1 and CDR2: SGHVS and FQNEAQ. CDR3 length equals 14 residues. CDR3 sequence (DNA): TGTGCCAGCAGCGTAATCAGTTCCCCCAATGAGCAGTTCTTC. This codes for CASSVISSPNEQFF.

The V call is TRBV11-3, the J call TRBJ2-7, with a possible D match to TRBD1 (6 bases). Germline values: CDR1 SGHNT, CDR2 YENEEA. Trimming cost V 1 base and J 3 bases, with 10 bases left between them. The CDR3 is made up of 14 amino acids. In DNA, the CDR3 is TGTGCCAGCAGCTTAGCAGGACAGAACTACGAGCAGTACTTC. It codes for CASSLAGQNYEQYF.

V and J are TRBV18 and TRBJ1-2, with D perhaps TRBD1 (6 bases). Between the trimmed V and J ends, which lost 5 bases and 8 bases, there was a span of 21 bases. The CDR3 loop spans 15 amino acids. Germline CDR1 KGHSH, CDR2 LQKENI. For the CDR3, the DNA is TGTGCCAGCTCATCAGGACAGACACGAGGGGACGGCTACACCTTC. Its translation is CASSSGQTRGDGYTF.

This clone came up many times. This sequence joins TRBV13 and TRBJ2-3, with D hard to call. Germline V gives CDR1 PRHDT, CDR2 FYEKMQ (reference sequence). There are 13 residues in the CDR3. V gave up 5 bases and J gave up 6 bases, with 12 bases separating them. CDR3 sequence: CASSLGFVDTQYF. DNA for the CDR3: TGTGCCAGCAGCCTCGGTTTCGTGGATACGCAGTATTTT.

The chain employs TRBV5-5 and TRBJ2-7; D might be TRBD1 (6 bases). The V gene's germline CDR1 is SGHKS and CDR2 YYEKEE (reference sequence). V lost 1 base, J lost 1 base, and 9 bases lay in between. The length of the CDR3 is 14 residues. The CDR3, as DNA: TGTGCCAGCAGCTTGAAAGGGACATCCTACGAGCAGTACTTC. It encodes CASSLKGTSYEQYF.

This clone has more than one count but fewer than ten. The chain has TRBV12-5 and TRBJ2-1; 13 bases are a match to TRBD2. Germline values: CDR1 LGHNT, CDR2 FRNRAP. The CDR3 runs 17 residues. V shed 2 bases and J 3 bases; nucleotides not matched to a gene: 4. CDR3 protein: CASGLTSGRANYNEQFF. The CDR3 DNA reads as TGTGCTAGTGGTTTGACTAGCGGGAGGGCCAACTACAATGAGCAGTTCTTC.

This chain joins TRBV5-1 and TRBJ1-2; D is ambiguous. The CDR3 contains 14 residues. Germline CDR1 and CDR2: SGHRS and YFSETQ. V was pared by 0 bases and J by 0 bases, with 6 bases between. CDR3 in DNA: TGCGCCAGCAGCTTGGCACAGACTAACTATGGCTACACCTTC. Translating gives CASSLAQTNYGYTF.

This clone was seen a few times. The gene calls are TRBV9 and TRBJ2-5; 7 nucleotides align to TRBD2. Losses at the gene ends were 0 bases for V and 4 bases for J; bases not matched to a gene: 6. Germline-derived CDR1 and CDR2 are SGDLS and YYNGEE. This CDR3 region has 15 residues. The CDR3, as DNA: TGTGCCAGCAGCGTAGGGGGACTAAGAGGAGAGACCCAGTACTTC. Translation gives CASSVGGLRGETQYF.

The chain joins TRBV27 to TRBJ1-2; 7 bases are shared with TRBD1. The V and J ends lost 6 bases and 0 bases, in that order; junction bases with no gene match: 7. The CDR3 spans 15 residues. Germline V gene data show CDR1 as MNHEY and CDR2 as SMNVEV (reference sequence). The CDR3: CASSGDRVSNYGYTF. The CDR3 DNA is TGTGCCAGCAGCGGAGACAGGGTTTCTAACTATGGCTACACCTTC.

For the CDR3, the DNA is TGCAGCGTTGATGGGACAGGGTCCTACGAGCAGTACTTC. It translates to CSVDGTGSYEQYF. The chain combines TRBV29-1 with TRBJ2-7, with TRBD1 identical over 9 bases. V dropped 3 bases and J dropped 1; count of bases not matched to a gene: 1. CDR1 SQVTM and CDR2 ANQGSEA come from the germline V gene. The CDR3 is 13 amino acids.

This clone was counted ten times or more. This chain uses TRBV19 with TRBJ2-2; 10 positions agree with TRBD1. With V trimmed by 9 bases and J by 4 bases, 8 bases remained unmatched. The CDR3 length is 15 residues. The V gene's germline CDR1 is LNHDA and CDR2 SQIVND (reference sequence). CDR3 residues: CASSGQGRITGELFF. For the CDR3, the DNA is TGTGCCAGCTCGGGACAGGGGCGTATCACCGGGGAGCTGTTTTTT.

Turning to this clone: Additional DNA sequences in this sample encode the identical CDR3. The J gene is TRBJ2-7, the V gene TRBV5-6, with TRBD1 as a possible D gene (5 bases). The CDR3 sequence is 14 residues long. Germline CDR1 SGHDT, CDR2 YYEEEE. V was pared by 4 bases and J by 3 bases, with 14 bases between. The CDR3 loop is CASSPGQGLYEQYF. Written as DNA, the CDR3 is TGTGCCAGCAGCCCAGGGCAGGGTCTCTACGAGCAGTACTTC.

Regarding this clone: The same CDR3 is also encoded by other DNA sequences in this sample. The chain combines TRBV4-1 with TRBJ2-3, with TRBD1 matching over 8 bases. The CDR3 is 15 residues long. Germline V lookup: CDR1 MGHRA, CDR2 YSYEKL. The trim removed 1 base at V and 5 bases at J, leaving 5 bases unmatched. This CDR3 is CASSQAAGGRDTQYF. The CDR3 DNA is TGCGCCAGCAGCCAAGCCGCAGGGGGCAGAGATACGCAGTATTTT.

This clone was counted between two and nine times. The genes are TRBV4-1 and TRBJ2-3, with 7 bases that match TRBD2. Germline V lookup: CDR1 MGHRA, CDR2 YSYEKL. CDR3 length: 18 residues. Trimming cost V 0 bases and J 4 bases; bases outside gene matches: 13. The CDR3 sequence: CASSQEGGRWGHADTQYF. The CDR3 DNA follows: TGCGCCAGCAGCCAAGAGGGGGGGAGATGGGGTCACGCAGATACGCAGTATTTT.

This clone appeared many times. This chain links TRBV19 with TRBJ2-1; 8 bases line up with TRBD2. Losses at the gene ends were 7 bases for V and 12 bases for J; bases not matched to a gene: 14. Germline V CDR1 and CDR2: LNHDA, SQIVND (reference sequence). The CDR3 totals 14 residues. CDR3 sequence (DNA): TGTGCCAGTAAAGTCTCCGGGACTAGAGAAATGCAGTTCTTC. Its translation is CASKVSGTREMQFF.

This clone has only a few counts. The genes are TRBV5-1 and TRBJ2-5; no firm D call. Between the trimmed V and J ends, which lost 3 bases and 2 bases, there was a span of 5 bases. There are 12 residues in the CDR3. Looked up from germline, CDR1 is SGHRS and CDR2 is YFSETQ. The DNA of the CDR3 is TGCGCCAGCAGCTCACAGCAAGAGACCCAGTACTTC. Amino acid sequence: CASSSQQETQYF.

About this clone: The sample holds other DNA sequences that translate to the same CDR3. The chain has TRBV11-3 and TRBJ1-1; D ambiguous. V was pared by 2 bases and J by 1 base, with 5 bases between. Germline V lookup: CDR1 SGHNT, CDR2 YENEEA. The CDR3 consists of 13 residues. CDR3 DNA sequence: TGTGCCAGCAGCTTAACGGGGAACACTGAAGCTTTCTTT. The encoded protein is CASSLTGNTEAFF.

This clone was counted only a few times. The chain couples TRBV15 to TRBJ2-3; tentatively, D is TRBD1 (5 bases). CDR1 and CDR2 (germline): LNHNV, YYDKDF (reference sequence). V was pared by 5 bases and J by 2 bases, with 17 bases between. This CDR3 contains 16 residues. Here the CDR3 reads CATSGLGKTVTDTQYF. In nucleotides, the CDR3 is TGTGCCACCAGCGGCTTGGGGAAGACAGTCACAGATACGCAGTATTTT.

This clone has more than one count but fewer than ten. This sequence joins TRBV7-9 and TRBJ2-2, with D possibly TRBD1 on 5 matching bases. Trimming removed 0 bases from V and 6 bases from J, with 5 bases in between. This CDR3 spans 13 amino acids. The V gene's germline CDR1 is SEHNR and CDR2 FQNEAQ (reference sequence). CDR3 DNA: TGTGCCAGCAGCTTAGCGGGGCCCGGGGAGCTGTTTTTT. Protein product: CASSLAGPGELFF.